A single sample gave rise to the 15 T cell receptor beta chains below, sequenced in a study of blood T cell repertoires in COVID-19. TCRdb keeps only in-frame clones here, not all; method: immunoSEQ multiplex PCR. The table records some 150,000 clones, about 80% of them present only once. Sequenced sample: peripheral blood. These receptors were collected from a woman aged 55 to 70 with acute or convalescent COVID-19.

Comment on this clone: An end of the junction does not agree with germline; a read error may underlie this. The chain couples TRBV7-7 to TRBJ2-7; D remains unclear. Germline loops: CDR1 SSHAT, CDR2 FNYEAQ (reference sequence). The CDR3 loop spans 16 amino acids. CDR3 region: CASSSAQVKAPYEQYF. The CDR3, as DNA: TGTGCTAGCAGCTCAGCGCAGGTTAAGGCCCCCTACGAGCAGTACTTC.

The chain has TRBV3-1 (or the pseudogene TRBV3-2) and TRBJ2-2; no clear D gene. The CDR3 has 16 amino acids. V was trimmed by 1 base and J by 4 bases, leaving 13 bases between them. In germline, CDR1 is LGHDT, CDR2 YNNKEL (reference sequence). In DNA, the CDR3 is TGTGCCAGCAGCCAAGCCCCAGCGAAGACCACCGGGGAGCTGTTTTTT. Translated: CASSQAPAKTTGELFF.

This chain connects TRBV24-1 to TRBJ2-3, with no clear D. The CDR3 runs to 13 residues. Trimming removed 5 bases from V and 0 bases from J, with 5 bases in between. Germline CDR1 reads KGHDR; CDR2 reads SFDVKD. For the CDR3, the DNA is TGTGCCACCAGTGCGTCTAGCACAGATACGCAGTATTTT. This translates into CATSASSTDTQYF.

The genes are TRBV7-9 and TRBJ1-3, with D unresolved. The length of the CDR3 is 17 residues. Deletions cut 4 bases from V and 0 bases from J, with 16 bases between. Germline V gene lookup returns CDR1 SEHNR and CDR2 FQNEAQ (reference sequence). This chain's CDR3 is CASSSIEQRSSGNTIYF. CDR3 DNA: TGTGCCAGCAGCTCGATAGAACAGCGGAGCTCTGGAAACACCATATATTTT.

The gene calls are TRBV5-1 and TRBJ1-1; TRBD1 matches 7 bases. The CDR3 has 15 residues. Losses at the gene ends were 0 bases for V and 0 bases for J; bases not matched to a gene: 2. CDR1 SGHRS and CDR2 YFSETQ come from the germline V gene. CDR3 region: CASSLATGLNTEAFF. The CDR3 DNA reads as TGCGCCAGCAGCTTGGCGACAGGGTTGAACACTGAAGCTTTCTTT.

V is TRBV7-8 and J is TRBJ1-2, with 9 bases lining up with TRBD1. CDR3 length: 15 amino acids. Trimming cost V 0 bases and J 5 bases; bases outside gene matches: 4. Germline CDR1 reads SGHVS; CDR2 reads FQNEAQ. CDR3 loop: CASSLATGGAYGYTF. CDR3 nucleotide sequence: TGTGCCAGCAGCTTAGCCACAGGGGGCGCGTATGGCTACACCTTC. The variable domain in full, with the rest retrieved from reference TRBV7-8 and TRBJ1-2, is GAGVSQSPRYKVAKRGQDVALRCDPISGHVSLFWYQQALGQGPEFLTYFQNEAQLDKSGLPSDRFFAERPEGSVSTLKIQRTQQEDSAVYLCASSLATGGAYGYTFGSGTRLTVV.

The chain joins TRBV7-8 to TRBJ2-7; 7 bases fit TRBD2. Per the germline V gene, CDR1 is SGHVS and CDR2 is FQNEAQ. The CDR3 length is 16 residues. V shed 5 bases and J 2 bases; nucleotides not matched to a gene: 12. CDR3 amino acids: CASSIAAGHHPYEQYF. CDR3 bases: TGTGCCAGCAGCATCGCAGCGGGGCACCATCCCTACGAGCAGTACTTC.

The gene calls are TRBV24-1 and TRBJ2-3; 9 bases map to TRBD1. The V gene end was trimmed by 5 bases and the J gene end by 0 bases; junction bases not matched to a gene: 5. This CDR3 is 16 amino acids long. Germline CDR1 is KGHDR and CDR2 is SFDVKD. CDR3 in amino acids: CATSGPGTGSTDTQYF. The CDR3 DNA sequence: TGTGCCACCAGTGGCCCCGGGACAGGGAGCACAGATACGCAGTATTTT.

The chain recombines TRBV24-1 with TRBJ2-1, with 11 positions matching TRBD2. Unmatched junction bases numbered 7, after V lost 3 bases and J lost 7 bases. The CDR3 sequence is 16 residues long. CDR1 KGHDR and CDR2 SFDVKD come from the germline V gene. The CDR3 spells CATSDITSGRGNEQFF. CDR3 bases: TGTGCCACCAGTGATATTACTAGCGGGAGAGGTAATGAGCAGTTCTTC.

The rearrangement links TRBV29-1 to TRBJ2-6; perhaps TRBD2 as D (7 bases). This CDR3 is built from 15 residues. V lost 5 bases to trimming and J lost 2 bases, with 13 bases between them. The germline CDR1 and CDR2 sequences are SQVTM and ANQGSEA. CDR3 sequence: CSVQGGGAGANVLTF. CDR3 in DNA: TGCAGCGTTCAGGGAGGGGGAGCTGGGGCCAACGTCCTGACTTTC.

This clone appeared once. The chain uses TRBV29-1 and TRBJ1-1; D ambiguous. Germline V lookup: CDR1 SQVTM, CDR2 ANQGSEA. V was cut by 3 bases and J by 1 base, with 3 bases left in between. The CDR3 sequence is 11 residues long. CDR3: CSVDKNTEAFF. The CDR3 region has the DNA TGCAGCGTTGACAAGAACACTGAAGCTTTCTTT.

This sequence joins TRBV5-6 and TRBJ1-1; D gene ambiguous. The germline V and J ends were trimmed by 2 bases and 11 bases, with 13 bases remaining between them. The CDR3 has 12 amino acids. Germline-derived CDR1 and CDR2 are SGHDT and YYEEEE. The CDR3 region has the DNA TGTGCCAGCAGCTTAAACCGGAGAGGGGCTTTCTTT. Translating gives CASSLNRRGAFF.

The V call is TRBV28, the J call TRBJ2-2, with 8 bases lining up with TRBD1. Germline lookup yields CDR1 MDHEN and CDR2 SYDVKM. The junction had 8 bases not matched to a gene; V was cut back by 7 bases and J by 7 bases. This CDR3 contains 14 residues. The CDR3 coding sequence is TGTGCCAGCACTTTGGACAGGGCGGGCGGGGAGCTGTTTTTT. Encoded protein: CASTLDRAGGELFF.

The chain employs TRBV2 and TRBJ2-1; maybe TRBD2 (5 bases). The CDR3 sequence is 13 residues long. The V gene's germline CDR1 is SNHLY and CDR2 FYNNEI. Trimming left V 2 bases short and J 10 bases short, with 12 bases between. As DNA, the CDR3 is TGTGCCAGCAGTGAAACCAGGCGGGCCGAGCAGTTCTTC. Translation gives CASSETRRAEQFF.

The gene calls are TRBV5-1 and TRBJ2-2, with a weak D call TRBD2 (5 bases). Germline V gene lookup returns CDR1 SGHRS and CDR2 YFSETQ. Trimming pared 3 bases from V and 0 bases from J, leaving 12 bases between. The CDR3 runs 16 residues. The CDR3 DNA follows: TGCGCCAGCAGCTCGGGGAGATCCCCGAACACCGGGGAGCTGTTTTTT. This sequence encodes CASSSGRSPNTGELFF.